The 3 T cell receptor beta chains below come from one sample, sequenced in a study of somatic mutations in cytotoxic T cells in rheumatoid arthritis. Assay: immunoSEQ multiplex PCR; the TCRdb copy retains only in-frame clones and omits some. The table records more than 25,000 clones, around 76% of them present only once. The specimen sequenced was CD8+ T cells sorted from blood. These receptor sequences come from a man aged 50 to 59 in good health.

This clone was seen a single time. The chain couples TRBV2 to TRBJ1-1; tentative D call: TRBD1 (5 bases). Germline V gene sequence: CDR1 SNHLY, CDR2 FYNNEI. V lost 8 bases to trimming and J lost 0 bases, with 19 bases between them. The CDR3 has 16 residues. CDR3 bases: TGTGCCAGCTCGGGCCCGGGACCTAAAATGAACACTGAAGCTTTCTTT. Amino acids: CASSGPGPKMNTEAFF. The full variable domain, rest sourced from reference TRBV2 and TRBJ1-1, is EPEVTQTPSHQVTQMGQEVILRCVPISNHLYFYWYRQILGQKVEFLVSFYNNEISEKSEIFDDQFSVERPDGSNFTLKIRSTKLEDSAMYFCASSGPGPKMNTEAFFGQGTRLTVV.

A remark on this clone: The junction departs from germline at one end; a sequencing error may be responsible. The chain joins TRBV7-9 to TRBJ2-5; D is unclear. Germline V gene data show CDR1 as SEHNR and CDR2 as FQNEAQ (reference sequence). There are 12 residues in the CDR3. The DNA of the CDR3 is TGTGCAAGCACGAAGTACCAAGAGACCCAGTACTTC. Its translation is CASTKYQETQYF.

The chain combines TRBV13 with TRBJ2-7; 8 bases are shared with TRBD2. V trimming: 2 bases; J trimming: 5 bases; junction bases outside the gene matches: 8. The CDR3 sequence is 15 residues long. CDR1 is PRHDT, CDR2 FYEKMQ, per germline (reference sequence). The DNA for the CDR3 is TGTGCCAGCAGCTTAAGGGGACTAGGGATCGACGAGCAGTACTTC. Amino acid sequence: CASSLRGLGIDEQYF.